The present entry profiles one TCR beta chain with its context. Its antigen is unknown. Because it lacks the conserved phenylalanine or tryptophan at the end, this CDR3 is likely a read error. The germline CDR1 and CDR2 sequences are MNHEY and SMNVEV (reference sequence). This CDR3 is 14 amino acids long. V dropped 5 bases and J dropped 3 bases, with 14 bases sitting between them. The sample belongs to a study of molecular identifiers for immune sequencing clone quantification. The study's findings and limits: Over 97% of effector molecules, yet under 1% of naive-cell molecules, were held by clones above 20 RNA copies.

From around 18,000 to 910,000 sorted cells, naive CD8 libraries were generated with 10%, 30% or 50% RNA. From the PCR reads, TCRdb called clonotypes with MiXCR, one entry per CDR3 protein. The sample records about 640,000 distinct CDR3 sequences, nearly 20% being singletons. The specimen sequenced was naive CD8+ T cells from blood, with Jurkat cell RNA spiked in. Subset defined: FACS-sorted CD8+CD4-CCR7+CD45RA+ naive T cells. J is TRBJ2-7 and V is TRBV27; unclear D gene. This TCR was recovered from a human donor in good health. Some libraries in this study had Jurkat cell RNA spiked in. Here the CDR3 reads CASSSLVSGYEQYS. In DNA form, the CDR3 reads TGTGCCAGCAGTAGTTTGGTTTCGGGCTACGAGCAGTACTCC.